Presented here are 18 T cell receptor beta chains from one specimen sequenced in a study of T cells after yellow fever vaccination. Each CDR3 protein is one row after TCRdb ran MiXCR on the 5' RACE reads. Found here are around 610,000 distinct CDR3 sequences, approximately 13% of them singletons; the top ten hold more than 13%. This material consisted of PBMCs, taken on the day of the yellow fever booster vaccination. Source of these receptors: a man younger than 40 who received the YFV17D yellow fever vaccine.

The sample holds many counts of this clonotype. The J gene is TRBJ2-7, the V gene TRBV14; D gene unclear. Germline V lookup: CDR1 SGHDN, CDR2 FVKESK. V lost 2 bases and J lost 0, with 11 bases in between. The CDR3 spans 15 residues. The CDR3 sequence is CASSQLGSSSYEQYF. The CDR3 DNA reads TGTGCCAGCAGCCAATTGGGCTCTTCCTCCTACGAGCAGTACTTC.

This clonotype has just a few counts. The chain links TRBV20-1 to TRBJ2-7; maybe TRBD1 (6 bases). Germline-derived CDR1 and CDR2 are DFQATT and SNEGSKA (reference sequence). With 4 bases removed from V and 3 bases from J, the gap between germline ends came to 10 bases. The CDR3 sequence is 12 residues long. This CDR3 is CSANRERYEQYF. CDR3 bases: TGCAGTGCTAACAGGGAACGCTACGAGCAGTACTTC.

This clonotype was seen a handful of times. This sequence joins TRBV29-1 and TRBJ2-5; TRBD2 might be the D (5 bases). The CDR3 spans 13 residues. Per the germline V gene, CDR1 is SQVTM and CDR2 is ANQGSEA. The ends were cut back, 5 bases at V and 4 bases at J, with 14 bases in the middle. The chain's CDR3 is CSVRRTGGETQYF. Written as DNA, the CDR3 is TGCAGCGTTCGCCGGACCGGAGGAGAGACCCAGTACTTC.

In its sample, this clonotype was seen a few times. The CDR3 DNA reads as TGCGCCAGCAGCCTCTTCGGAGGAGAGACCCAGTACTTC. It codes for CASSLFGGETQYF. V and J are TRBV5-1 and TRBJ2-5, with D perhaps matching TRBD2 (5 bases). Germline CDR1 is SGHRS and CDR2 is YFSETQ. V was shortened by 4 bases and J by 4 bases, with 11 bases between the two germline ends. There are 13 residues in the CDR3.

This clonotype was found a few times. The V call is TRBV5-1, the J call TRBJ2-5; TRBD1 aligns across 9 bases. This CDR3 contains 13 residues. CDR1 and CDR2 from the germline V gene are SGHRS and YFSETQ. The V gene end was trimmed by 7 bases and the J gene end by 2 bases; junction bases not matched to a gene: 3. The CDR3 DNA is TGCGCCAGCCTAGGACAGGGGCAAGAGACCCAGTACTTC. Its translation is CASLGQGQETQYF.

This rearrangement joins TRBV6-5 to TRBJ2-3; 12 bases are a match to TRBD2. There are 16 residues in the CDR3. Per germline, CDR1 MNHEY and CDR2 SVGAGI. The junction had 6 bases not matched to a gene; V was cut back by 4 bases and J by 4 bases. In nucleotides, the CDR3 is TGTGCCAGCAGTTCTCTAGCGGGAGGGTTGGCAGATACGCAGTATTTT. Translation: CASSSLAGGLADTQYF.

This sequence joins TRBV5-1 and TRBJ2-2; D is ambiguous. V lost 1 base and J lost 0, with 7 bases in between. CDR3 size: 15 residues. Germline V gene data show CDR1 as SGHRS and CDR2 as YFSETQ. The CDR3: CASSLTTPNTGELFF. In DNA form, the CDR3 reads TGCGCCAGCAGCTTGACAACACCGAACACCGGGGAGCTGTTTTTT.

The table lists this clonotype with a few counts. The chain has TRBV12-1 and TRBJ2-3; the D call TRBD2 from the table was never checked on the DNA. TRBV12-1 corresponds to a pseudogene. This CDR3 spans 16 amino acids. The CDR3 loop reads CASSFYQRISTDTQYF. CDR3 nucleotides: TGTGCCAGCAGCTTTTATCAGCGGATTAGCACAGATACGCAGTATTTT.

The chain joins TRBV18 to TRBJ2-3; 8 nucleotides match TRBD2. Germline CDR1 KGHSH, CDR2 LQKENI. This CDR3 region has 14 residues. V lost 0 bases and J lost 12; bases outside the gene matches: 8. The CDR3: CASSPPGTSWSQYF. Written as DNA, the CDR3 is TGTGCCAGCTCACCACCGGGGACTAGTTGGTCCCAGTATTTT.

The genes are TRBV7-2 and TRBJ2-7; 9 positions match TRBD1. CDR1 and CDR2 from the germline V gene are SGHTA and FQGNSA. With V trimmed by 2 bases and J by 6 bases, 8 bases remained unmatched. This CDR3 region has 15 residues. CDR3 bases: TGTGCCAGCAGCTTACTCCGGGACAGGGCAGGCGAGCAGTACTTC. Its translation: CASSLLRDRAGEQYF.

This clonotype has at least ten counts. The chain carries TRBV20-1 and TRBJ2-1, with 11 bases identical to TRBD2. This CDR3 spans 15 amino acids. The V segment lost 6 bases and the J segment 5 bases; nucleotides outside the gene matches: 9. In germline, CDR1 is DFQATT, CDR2 SNEGSKA (reference sequence). In DNA, the CDR3 is TGCAGTGCATTCGCTAGCGGGAGGTTCCACAATGAGCAGTTCTTC. Translated: CSAFASGRFHNEQFF.

The chain is built from TRBV6-2 or TRBV6-3 and TRBJ1-1; D remains ambiguous. V was clipped by 6 bases and J by 0 bases, with 11 bases between them. The germline V gene has CDR1 MNHEY and CDR2 SVGEGT. The CDR3 is made up of 14 amino acids. The CDR3 nucleotides read TGTGCCAGCAGCTCCCCCGGTCTGAACACTGAAGCTTTCTTT. Translated, it gives CASSSPGLNTEAFF.

The V and J genes are TRBV12-3 or TRBV12-4 and TRBJ2-1, with D perhaps matching TRBD2 (6 bases). The CDR3 extends over 16 amino acids. Trimming left V 4 bases short and J 2 bases short, with 15 bases between. CDR3 coding DNA: TGTGCCAGCAGTTCCTTGACGGGAGACCCCTACAATGAGCAGTTCTTC. This gives the protein CASSSLTGDPYNEQFF.

The V gene is TRBV19, the J gene TRBJ1-5; TRBD1 matches 7 bases. Germline trimming cut 6 bases from V and 2 bases from J; bases unmatched to any gene: 7. CDR3 length equals 15 residues. Germline CDR1 LNHDA, CDR2 SQIVND (reference sequence). The CDR3 loop is CASSTQGNGNQPQHF. CDR3 in DNA: TGTGCCAGTAGCACACAGGGGAATGGCAATCAGCCCCAGCATTTT.

The chain uses TRBV10-3 and TRBJ2-5; tentative D call: TRBD2 (6 bases). The CDR3 length is 14 residues. V shed 0 bases and J shed 5 bases, with 10 bases lying between them. Germline lookup yields CDR1 ENHRY and CDR2 SYGVKD. The CDR3 DNA is TGTGCCATCAGTGAGTCGGTCGGGACTGAGACCCAGTACTTC. Protein product: CAISESVGTETQYF.

The chain carries TRBV9 and TRBJ2-3; D ambiguous. The CDR3 runs to 13 residues. V was shortened by 2 bases and J by 4 bases, with 8 bases between the two germline ends. Germline V lookup: CDR1 SGDLS, CDR2 YYNGEE. CDR3 sequence reads: CASSVSSPDTQYF. The CDR3 DNA follows: TGTGCCAGCAGCGTTAGTAGCCCAGATACGCAGTATTTT.

This clonotype was seen more than once but under ten times. V is TRBV5-1 and J is TRBJ1-1, with D possibly being TRBD1 (6 bases). Germline V gene lookup returns CDR1 SGHRS and CDR2 YFSETQ. V was cut by 0 bases and J by 2 bases, with 11 bases left in between. The CDR3 extends over 15 amino acids. CDR3 sequence reads: CASSLDGQRNTEAFF. CDR3 DNA: TGCGCCAGCAGCTTGGATGGACAGAGAAACACTGAAGCTTTCTTT.

This clonotype was counted ten times or more. The rearrangement uses TRBV20-1 and TRBJ2-4; no definite D call. CDR1 and CDR2 from the germline V gene are DFQATT and SNEGSKA (reference sequence). V dropped 6 bases and J dropped 2 bases, with 11 bases sitting between them. The CDR3 is 13 residues long. Written as DNA, the CDR3 is TGCAGTGCCGCTACCGCTACCAAAAACATTCAGTACTTC. It specifies CSAATATKNIQYF.